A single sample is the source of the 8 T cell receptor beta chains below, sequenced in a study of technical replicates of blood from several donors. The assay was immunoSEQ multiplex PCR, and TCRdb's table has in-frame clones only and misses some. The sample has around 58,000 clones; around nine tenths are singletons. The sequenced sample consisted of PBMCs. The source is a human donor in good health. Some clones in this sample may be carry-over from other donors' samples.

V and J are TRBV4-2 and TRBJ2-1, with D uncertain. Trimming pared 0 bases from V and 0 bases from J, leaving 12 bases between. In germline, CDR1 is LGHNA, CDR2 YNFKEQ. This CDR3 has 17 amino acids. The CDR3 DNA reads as TGTGCCAGCAGCCAAGATTCTGCCGCCAGCTCCTACAATGAGCAGTTCTTC. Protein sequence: CASSQDSAASSYNEQFF.

CDR3 sequence (DNA): TGCGCCAGCAGCTTGGGGGCCAGTGGCACAGATACGCAGTATTTT. Protein: CASSLGASGTDTQYF. The chain couples TRBV5-1 to TRBJ2-3; D is unclear. This CDR3 contains 15 residues. CDR1 and CDR2 (germline): SGHRS, YFSETQ. V was clipped by 0 bases and J by 1 base, with 9 bases between them.

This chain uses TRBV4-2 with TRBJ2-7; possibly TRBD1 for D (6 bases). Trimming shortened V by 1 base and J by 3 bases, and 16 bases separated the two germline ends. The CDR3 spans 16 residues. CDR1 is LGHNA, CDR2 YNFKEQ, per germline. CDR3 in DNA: TGTGCCAGCAGCCAAGTGTCTGTGGCAGGGGACTACGAGCAGTACTTC. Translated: CASSQVSVAGDYEQYF.

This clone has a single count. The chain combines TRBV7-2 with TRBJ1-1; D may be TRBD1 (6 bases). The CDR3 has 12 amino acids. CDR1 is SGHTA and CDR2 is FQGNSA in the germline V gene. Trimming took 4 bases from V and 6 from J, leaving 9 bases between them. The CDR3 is CASSSGGAEAFF. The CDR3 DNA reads TGTGCCAGCAGCTCGGGGGGCGCTGAAGCTTTCTTT.

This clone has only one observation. The CDR3 protein is CASSVTVAGELFF. The CDR3, as DNA: TGTGCCAGCAGCGTAACAGTGGCCGGGGAGCTGTTTTTT. The V gene is TRBV9, the J gene TRBJ2-2; no clear D gene. The V end lost 1 base, the J end lost 6 bases, and 7 bases lay between the germline ends. Germline assignment: CDR1 SGDLS and CDR2 YYNGEE. The CDR3 loop spans 13 amino acids. Looking up the rest from reference TRBV9 and TRBJ2-2 gives the full variable domain: DSGVTQTPKHLITATGQRVTLRCSPRSGDLSVYWYQQSLDQGLQFLIQYYNGEERAKGNILERFSAQQFPDLHSELNLSSLELGDSALYFCASSVTVAGELFFGEGSRLTVL.

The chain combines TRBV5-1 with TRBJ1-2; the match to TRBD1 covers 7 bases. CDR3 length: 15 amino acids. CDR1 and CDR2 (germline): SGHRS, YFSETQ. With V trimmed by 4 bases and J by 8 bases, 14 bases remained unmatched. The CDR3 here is CASSALTGSRVGYTF. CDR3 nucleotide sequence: TGCGCCAGCAGCGCACTGACAGGGAGTAGGGTCGGCTACACCTTC.

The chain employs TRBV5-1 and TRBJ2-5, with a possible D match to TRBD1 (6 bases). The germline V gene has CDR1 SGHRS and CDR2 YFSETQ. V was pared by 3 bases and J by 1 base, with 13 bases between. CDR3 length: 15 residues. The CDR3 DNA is TGCGCCAGCAGCTGGGCAACAGGGATCCAAGAGACCCAGTACTTC. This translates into CASSWATGIQETQYF. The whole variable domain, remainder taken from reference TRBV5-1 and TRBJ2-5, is KAGVTQTPRYLIKTRGQQVTLSCSPISGHRSVSWYQQTPGQGLQFLFEYFSETQRNKGNFPGRFSGRQFSNSRSEMNVSTLELGDSALYLCASSWATGIQETQYFGPGTRLLVL.

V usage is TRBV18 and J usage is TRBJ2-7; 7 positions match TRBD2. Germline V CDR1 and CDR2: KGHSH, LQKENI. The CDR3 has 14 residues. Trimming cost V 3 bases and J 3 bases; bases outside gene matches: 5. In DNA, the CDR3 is TGTGCCAGCTCACCCTCGGGGGGAGGCTACGAGCAGTACTTC. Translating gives CASSPSGGGYEQYF.